This TCR beta chain originates from a study of T cells in Graves' hyperthyroidism and ophthalmopathy. This clonotype was counted ten times or more. In germline, CDR1 is DFQATT, CDR2 SNEGSKA (reference sequence). V lost 5 bases and J lost 0, with 11 bases in between. This CDR3 has 14 residues. TCR beta CDR3 sequences were amplified from RNA transcripts. The primer set for the first-round RT-PCR of the TCR CDR3 was HTBI. TCRdb re-analysed the multiplex PCR reads in MiXCR, keeping a single row per CDR3 protein. Of about 570,000 distinct CDR3 sequences listed, around 45% were seen once; the top ten hold under 20%.

The source of this sequence is an adult woman with Graves' disease, either hyperthyroidism or ophthalmopathy (not recorded which). The sequenced sample was peripheral blood or thyroid tissue (not recorded which). The chain employs TRBV20-1 and TRBJ1-5; perhaps TRBD1 as D (6 bases). The CDR3 spells CSADRSYSNQPQHF. DNA of the CDR3: TGCAGTGCTGACAGGTCCTATAGCAATCAGCCCCAGCATTTT.